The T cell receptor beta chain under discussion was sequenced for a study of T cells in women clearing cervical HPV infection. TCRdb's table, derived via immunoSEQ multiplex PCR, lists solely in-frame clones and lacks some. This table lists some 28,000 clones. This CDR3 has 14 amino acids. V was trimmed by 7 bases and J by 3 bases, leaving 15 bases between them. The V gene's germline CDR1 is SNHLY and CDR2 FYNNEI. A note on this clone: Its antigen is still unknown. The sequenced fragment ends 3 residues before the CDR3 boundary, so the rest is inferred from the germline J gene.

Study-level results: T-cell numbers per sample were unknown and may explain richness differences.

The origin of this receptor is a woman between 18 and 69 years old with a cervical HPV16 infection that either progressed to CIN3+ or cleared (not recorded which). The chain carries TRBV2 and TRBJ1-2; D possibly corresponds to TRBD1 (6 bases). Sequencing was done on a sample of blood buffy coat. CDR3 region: CASTQGASDYGYTF. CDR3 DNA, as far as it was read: TGTGCCAGCACACAGGGAGCATCGGACTATGGC.